A selection of T cell receptor beta chains follows, all from one sample in a study of T cells in Graves' hyperthyroidism and ophthalmopathy. TCRdb re-called the multiplex PCR reads through MiXCR, storing one row per CDR3 protein. The data show some 490,000 distinct CDR3 sequences, about 20% seen once. The source material was blood. The receptors come from a woman in her seventies with Graves' ophthalmopathy. The conserved cysteine and the conserved F or W are not part of the CDR3 here. D genes are given only for firm matches.

D | J | V | CDR3
TRBD1 | TRBJ2-1 | TRBV5-5 | ASSLVGTGFGNEQF
- | TRBJ2-5 | TRBV12-3/TRBV12-4 | ASSPPLSGEVY
TRBD1 | TRBJ2-7 | TRBV27 | ASSNPPGTGHEQY
TRBD1 | TRBJ1-2 | TRBV18 | ASSPGTGGTGYT
- | TRBJ2-7 | TRBV7-7 | ASSSGPGPEYEQY
- | TRBJ1-5 | TRBV6-1 | ASSHRAQSGNQPQH
TRBD1 | TRBJ2-3 | TRBV28 | ASSQRTGMADTQY
- | TRBJ2-7 | TRBV5-1 | ASSLGGTYEQY
TRBD1 | TRBJ1-1 | TRBV30 | AWNGQGGTEAF
- | TRBJ2-6 | TRBV5-1 | ASSFMIGISGANVLT
- | TRBJ1-6 | TRBV18 | ASSPAGADSPLH
- | TRBJ1-3 | TRBV6-5 | ASSYTTPGRTSGNTIY
TRBD2 | TRBJ2-1 | TRBV4-3 | ASSQSAGDRGQF
- | TRBJ2-6 | TRBV27 | ASRQDSGANVLT
TRBD1 | TRBJ1-6 | TRBV20-1 | STLTGYNSPLH
- | TRBJ1-1 | TRBV6-5 | ASSYLDMNTEAF
- | TRBJ1-6 | TRBV6-4 | ASTPNPGNSPLH
TRBD2 | TRBJ2-2 | TRBV5-1 | ASSFASGSPEELF
TRBD1 | TRBJ1-5 | TRBV30 | AWSRPGQGFWPQH
- | TRBJ1-1 | TRBV19 | ASSMGRGRSHTEAF
TRBD1 | TRBJ2-1 | TRBV11-3 | ASSPRGADRGRNEQF
TRBD1 | TRBJ2-5 | TRBV7-9 | ASSYFRTGQETQY
TRBD2 | TRBJ2-7 | TRBV10-3 | AISTSGSTYEQY
TRBD2 | TRBJ2-3 | TRBV5-1 | ASSSFSGETDTQY
TRBD1 | TRBJ1-1 | TRBV3-1 | ASSQGDSGGSAF
TRBD2 | TRBJ2-7 | TRBV3-1 | ASSQVGGLAGAYEQY
TRBD2 | TRBJ2-1 | TRBV20-1 | SANGGLAGGPNEQF
TRBD2 | TRBJ2-3 | TRBV7-2 | ASSFALAGGTDTQY
TRBD2 | TRBJ2-1 | TRBV7-8 | ASSVASGRQAEQF
- | TRBJ2-2 | TRBV18 | ASSPMDIANTGELF
- | TRBJ2-7 | TRBV28 | ASQGRSSYEQY
- | TRBJ1-5 | TRBV3-1 | ASSPDVSNQPQH
TRBD1 | TRBJ2-2 | TRBV7-3 | ATRQGPNTGELF
TRBD2 | TRBJ2-3 | TRBV7-2 | ASSLWGGSRTDTQY
- | TRBJ2-2 | TRBV7-2 | ASSSRGGGGELF
TRBD1 | TRBJ1-6 | TRBV6-1 | ATGWSGTGPSPLH
- | TRBJ1-3 | TRBV11-2 | ASSPLRVVAGNTIY